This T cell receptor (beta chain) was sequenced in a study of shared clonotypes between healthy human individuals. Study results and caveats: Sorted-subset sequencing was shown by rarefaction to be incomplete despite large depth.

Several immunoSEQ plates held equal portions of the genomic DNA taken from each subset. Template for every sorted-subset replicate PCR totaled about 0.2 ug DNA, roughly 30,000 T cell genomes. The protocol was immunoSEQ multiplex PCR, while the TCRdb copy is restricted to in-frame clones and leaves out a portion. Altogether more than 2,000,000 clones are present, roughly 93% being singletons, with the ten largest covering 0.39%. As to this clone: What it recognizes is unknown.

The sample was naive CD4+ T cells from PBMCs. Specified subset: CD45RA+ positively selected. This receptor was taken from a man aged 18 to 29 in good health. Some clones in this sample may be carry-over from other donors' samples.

CDR3 nucleotides: TGTGCCAGTGGGGCATTCCTCACAGATACGCAGTATTTT. Encoded protein: CASGAFLTDTQYF. This chain links TRBV25-1 with TRBJ2-3; possible D gene TRBD1, 5 bases. Trimming cost V 9 bases and J 2 bases, with 12 bases left between them. The CDR3 runs 13 residues. CDR1 is MGHDK and CDR2 is SYGVNS in the germline V gene.